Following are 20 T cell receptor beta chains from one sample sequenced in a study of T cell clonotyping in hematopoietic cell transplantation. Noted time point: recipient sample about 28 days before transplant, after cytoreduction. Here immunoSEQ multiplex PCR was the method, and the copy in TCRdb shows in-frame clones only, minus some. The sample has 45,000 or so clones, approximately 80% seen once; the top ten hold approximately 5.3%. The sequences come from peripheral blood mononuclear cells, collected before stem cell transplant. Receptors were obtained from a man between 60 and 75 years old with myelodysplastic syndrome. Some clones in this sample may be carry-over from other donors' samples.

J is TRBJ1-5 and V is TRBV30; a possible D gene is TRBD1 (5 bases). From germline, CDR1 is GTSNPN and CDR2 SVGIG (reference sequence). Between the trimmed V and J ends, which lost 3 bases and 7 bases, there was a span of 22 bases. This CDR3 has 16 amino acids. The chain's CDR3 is CAWSEVRDLGAQPQHF. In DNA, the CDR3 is TGTGCCTGGAGCGAGGTGAGGGACTTAGGGGCCCAGCCCCAGCATTTT. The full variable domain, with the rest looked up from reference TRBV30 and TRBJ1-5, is SQTIHQWPATLVQPVGSPLSLECTVEGTSNPNLYWYRQAAGRGLQLLFYSVGIGQISSEVPQNLSASRPQDRQFILSSKKLLLSDSGFYLCAWSEVRDLGAQPQHFGDGTRLSIL.

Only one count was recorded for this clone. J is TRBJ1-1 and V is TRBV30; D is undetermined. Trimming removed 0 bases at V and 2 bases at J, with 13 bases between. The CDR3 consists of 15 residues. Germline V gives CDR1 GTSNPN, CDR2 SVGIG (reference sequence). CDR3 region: CAWSVRVGRNTEAFF. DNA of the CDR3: TGTGCCTGGAGTGTACGGGTAGGGAGAAACACTGAAGCTTTCTTT. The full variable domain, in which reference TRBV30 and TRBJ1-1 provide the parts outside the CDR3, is SQTIHQWPATLVQPVGSPLSLECTVEGTSNPNLYWYRQAAGRGLQLLFYSVGIGQISSEVPQNLSASRPQDRQFILSSKKLLLSDSGFYLCAWSVRVGRNTEAFFGQGTRLTVV.

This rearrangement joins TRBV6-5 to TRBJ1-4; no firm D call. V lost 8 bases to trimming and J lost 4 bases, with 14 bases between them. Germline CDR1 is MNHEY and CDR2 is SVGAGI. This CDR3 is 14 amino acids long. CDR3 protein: CASRGTALNEKLFF. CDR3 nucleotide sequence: TGTGCCAGCCGCGGTACAGCTCTTAATGAAAAACTGTTTTTT.

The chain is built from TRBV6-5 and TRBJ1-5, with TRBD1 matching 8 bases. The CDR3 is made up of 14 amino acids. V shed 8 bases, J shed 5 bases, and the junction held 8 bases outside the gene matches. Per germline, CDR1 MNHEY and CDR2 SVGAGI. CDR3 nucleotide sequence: TGTGCCAGCCACCCGGACAGGGTCGATCAGCCCCAGCATTTT. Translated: CASHPDRVDQPQHF.

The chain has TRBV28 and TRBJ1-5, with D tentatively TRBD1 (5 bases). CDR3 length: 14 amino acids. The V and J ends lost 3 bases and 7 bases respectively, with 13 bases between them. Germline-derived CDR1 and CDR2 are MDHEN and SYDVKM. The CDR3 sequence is CASSLIGGRQPQHF. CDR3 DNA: TGTGCCAGCAGTTTGATCGGGGGTCGGCAGCCCCAGCATTTT.

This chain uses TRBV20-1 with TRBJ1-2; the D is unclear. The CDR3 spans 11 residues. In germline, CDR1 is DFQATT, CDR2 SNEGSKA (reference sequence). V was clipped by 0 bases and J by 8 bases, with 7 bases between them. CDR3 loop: CSARDRMGYTF. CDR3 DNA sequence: TGCAGTGCTAGAGATAGGATGGGCTACACCTTC.

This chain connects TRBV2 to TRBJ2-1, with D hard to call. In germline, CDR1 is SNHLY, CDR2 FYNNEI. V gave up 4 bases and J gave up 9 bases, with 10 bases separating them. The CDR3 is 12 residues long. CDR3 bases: TGTGCCAGCAGTGGCAGTGGCGGTGAGCAGTTCTTC. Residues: CASSGSGGEQFF.

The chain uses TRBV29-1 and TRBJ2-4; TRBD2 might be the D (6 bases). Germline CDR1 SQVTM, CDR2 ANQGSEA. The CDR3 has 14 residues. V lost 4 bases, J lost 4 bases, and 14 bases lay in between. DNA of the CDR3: TGCAGCGTTGCCGGCGGGACCCCGAAAAACATTCAGTACTTC. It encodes CSVAGGTPKNIQYF.

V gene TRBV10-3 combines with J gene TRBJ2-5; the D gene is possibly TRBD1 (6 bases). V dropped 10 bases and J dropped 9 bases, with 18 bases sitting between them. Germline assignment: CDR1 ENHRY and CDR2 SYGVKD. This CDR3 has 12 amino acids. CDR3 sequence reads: CATSEPKGAQYF. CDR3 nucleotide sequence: TGTGCCACGTCTGAACCTAAGGGGGCCCAGTACTTC.

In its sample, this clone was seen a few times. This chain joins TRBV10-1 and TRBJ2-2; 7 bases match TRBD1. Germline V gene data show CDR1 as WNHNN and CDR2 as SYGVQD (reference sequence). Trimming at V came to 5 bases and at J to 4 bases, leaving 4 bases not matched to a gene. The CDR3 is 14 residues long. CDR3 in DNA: TGCGCCAGCAGTAAGGGGGCAGTCACCGGGGAGCTGTTTTTT. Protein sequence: CASSKGAVTGELFF.

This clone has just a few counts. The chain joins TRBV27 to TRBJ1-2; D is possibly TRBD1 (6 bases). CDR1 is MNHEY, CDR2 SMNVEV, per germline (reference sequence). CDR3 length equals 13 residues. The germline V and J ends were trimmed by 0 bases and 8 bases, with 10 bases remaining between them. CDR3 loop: CASSLSAGEGYTF. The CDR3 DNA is TGTGCCAGCAGTTTATCAGCAGGGGAAGGCTACACCTTC.

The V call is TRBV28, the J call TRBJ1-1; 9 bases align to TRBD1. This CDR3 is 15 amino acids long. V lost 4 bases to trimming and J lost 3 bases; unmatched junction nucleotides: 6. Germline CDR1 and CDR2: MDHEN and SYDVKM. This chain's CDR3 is CASSSGTGLDTEAFF. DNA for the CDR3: TGTGCCAGCAGTTCCGGGACAGGGTTGGACACTGAAGCTTTCTTT. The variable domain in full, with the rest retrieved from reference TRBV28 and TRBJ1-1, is DVKVTQSSRYLVKRTGEKVFLECVQDMDHENMFWYRQDPGLGLRLIYFSYDVKMKEKGDIPEGYSVSREKKERFSLILESASTNQTSMYLCASSSGTGLDTEAFFGQGTRLTVV.

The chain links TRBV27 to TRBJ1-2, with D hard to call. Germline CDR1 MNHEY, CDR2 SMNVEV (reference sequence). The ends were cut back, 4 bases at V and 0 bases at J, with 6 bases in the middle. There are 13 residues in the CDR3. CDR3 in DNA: TGTGCCAGCAGTTCTGGCGCTAACTATGGCTACACCTTC. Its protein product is CASSSGANYGYTF.

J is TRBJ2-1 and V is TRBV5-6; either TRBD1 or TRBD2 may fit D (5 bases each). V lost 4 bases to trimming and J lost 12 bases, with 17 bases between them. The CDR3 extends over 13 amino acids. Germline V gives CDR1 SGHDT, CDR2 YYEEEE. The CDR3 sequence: CASSLSGPQGQFF. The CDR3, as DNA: TGTGCCAGCAGCCTTTCGGGACCGCAAGGGCAGTTCTTC.

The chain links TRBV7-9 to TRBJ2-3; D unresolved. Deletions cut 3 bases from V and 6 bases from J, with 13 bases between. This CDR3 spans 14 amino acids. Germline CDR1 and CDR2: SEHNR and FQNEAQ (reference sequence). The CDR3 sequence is CASSFFGPRDTQYF. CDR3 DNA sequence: TGTGCCAGCAGCTTCTTTGGACCGAGGGATACGCAGTATTTT.

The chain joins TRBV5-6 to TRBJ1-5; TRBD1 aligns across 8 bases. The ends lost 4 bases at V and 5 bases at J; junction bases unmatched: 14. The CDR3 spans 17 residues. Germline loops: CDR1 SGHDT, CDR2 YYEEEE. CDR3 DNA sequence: TGTGCCAGCAGCGAATGGACAGGGATTCTTGGAGATCAGCCCCAGCATTTT. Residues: CASSEWTGILGDQPQHF.

CDR3 residues: CASSPGVLGYEQYF. The CDR3 DNA sequence: TGTGCCAGCAGCCCAGGGGTCTTGGGGTACGAGCAGTACTTC. J is TRBJ2-7 and V is TRBV6-6; D may be TRBD1 (6 bases). This CDR3 is 14 amino acids long. Germline CDR1 and CDR2: MNHNY and SVGAGI (reference sequence). V lost 6 bases, J lost 4 bases, and 16 bases lay in between.

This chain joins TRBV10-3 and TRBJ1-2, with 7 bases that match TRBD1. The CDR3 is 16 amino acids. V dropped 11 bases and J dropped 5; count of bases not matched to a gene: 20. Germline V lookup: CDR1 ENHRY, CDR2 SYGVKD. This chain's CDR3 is CAGQAESQIMGYGYTF. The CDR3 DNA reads TGTGCCGGACAGGCCGAGTCTCAAATCATGGGGTATGGCTACACCTTC.

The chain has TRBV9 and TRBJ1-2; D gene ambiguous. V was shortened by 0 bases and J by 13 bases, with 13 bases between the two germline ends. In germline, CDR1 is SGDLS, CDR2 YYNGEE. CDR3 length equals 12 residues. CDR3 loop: CASSVDERTLTF. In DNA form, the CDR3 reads TGTGCCAGCAGCGTAGATGAGAGGACTCTCACCTTC.

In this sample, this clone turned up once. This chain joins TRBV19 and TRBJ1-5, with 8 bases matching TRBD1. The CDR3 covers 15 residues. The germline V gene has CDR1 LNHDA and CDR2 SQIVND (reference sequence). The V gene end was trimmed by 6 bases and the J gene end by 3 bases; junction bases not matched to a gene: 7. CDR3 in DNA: TGTGCCAGTAGCACGACAGGGGCCCCCAATCAGCCCCAGCATTTT. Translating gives CASSTTGAPNQPQHF.